A selection of T cell receptor beta chains follows, all from one sample in a study of cytomegalovirus exposure and HLA in healthy donors. Sequenced by immunoSEQ multiplex PCR; TCRdb stores in-frame clones only, minus some. This sample's table reports tens of thousands of clones. The specimen sequenced was PBMCs. The receptor set was obtained from a woman aged 25 to 39 in good health and CMV-seropositive. The CDR3 runs from the conserved cysteine through the conserved F or W.

V gene	J gene	CDR3 protein
TRBV2	TRBJ2-2	CASNKGMGHRELFF
TRBV6-1	TRBJ2-7	CASSEIRGSYEQYF
TRBV6-1	TRBJ2-5	CASSVGTGVAQYF
TRBV7-9	TRBJ1-4	CASSTTRQGANEKLFF
TRBV6-5	TRBJ2-5	CASSSTDRVETQYF
TRBV10-2	TRBJ1-2	CASSPGTNYGYTF
TRBV18	TRBJ2-7	CASSPAGGSLYEQYF
TRBV7-9	TRBJ1-2	CASRIPGWGYTF
TRBV19	TRBJ2-5	CASTPAGREGGIETQYF
TRBV7-2	TRBJ2-1	CASSLDSYNEQFF
TRBV6-1	TRBJ2-1	CASGSPFSFDEQFF
TRBV6-5	TRBJ2-7	CASVDRGFEQYF
TRBV25-1	TRBJ1-1	CASSESPGQGYEAFF
TRBV29-1	TRBJ2-5	CSVEDPSGGSWTQYF
TRBV29-1	TRBJ2-2	CSVGREYTGELFF
TRBV14	TRBJ1-2	CASSPPRAGYSYGYTF
TRBV6-1	TRBJ2-3	CASSLTSGGQDTQYF
TRBV5-6	TRBJ1-4	CASSLTGASNEKLFF
TRBV19	TRBJ1-2	CASSIGTGPVYGYTF
TRBV19	TRBJ2-1	CASSILAGGGNEQFF
TRBV6-5	TRBJ1-2	CASSGSGSLGYGYTF
TRBV18	TRBJ2-7	CASSPPGGAYEQYF
TRBV6-1	TRBJ2-7	CASRTGAGEQYF
TRBV7-6	TRBJ2-7	CASSSGLSYEQYF
TRBV11-2	TRBJ1-5	CASSQGDQPQHF
TRBV2	TRBJ2-2	CASKTSGRVLTGELFF
TRBV13	TRBJ1-4	CASSLGGRGEKLFF
TRBV27	TRBJ2-7	CASSPTGKSGEQYF
TRBV2	TRBJ2-5	CASSPGLAETQYF
TRBV19	TRBJ1-5	CASSSTVGPQPQHF
TRBV4-2	TRBJ2-1	CASSLLNEQFF
TRBV4-1	TRBJ1-5	CASSQGGSQPQHF
TRBV2	TRBJ2-2	CASSELAGRSGELFF
TRBV27	TRBJ2-7	CASGQNIRYEQYF
TRBV19	TRBJ2-5	CASSIAGNQETQYF
TRBV5-6	TRBJ2-2	CASSPGRWTPGELFF
TRBV14	TRBJ2-1	CASSQEPGTELNEQFF
TRBV29-1	TRBJ2-2	CSVDGLRGGELFF
TRBV5-6	TRBJ1-2	CASRPGTGGLVSYGYTF
TRBV5-1	TRBJ1-4	CASSPDGTGDEKLFF
TRBV1	TRBJ1-1	CTSSQDESARDEAFF
TRBV19	TRBJ1-3	CASSIGPNSGNTIYF
TRBV6-1	TRBJ2-7	CASSDGVYEQYF
TRBV5-1	TRBJ2-6	CASSLLSAGANVLTF
TRBV6-1	TRBJ2-1	CASSGIAGGPDEQFF
TRBV19	TRBJ2-7	CASRTGDEQYF
TRBV7-3	TRBJ2-2	CASSTGTLSRGGGELFF
TRBV27	TRBJ2-1	CASSLITSGIRANTEQFF
TRBV29-1	TRBJ2-5	CSVGPGTGPETQYF
TRBV6-1	TRBJ2-3	CASTEALAGGADTQYF
TRBV6-5	TRBJ2-3	CASRQGLAGTDTQYF
TRBV4-2	TRBJ2-2	CASSQVQGITGELFF
TRBV5-1	TRBJ2-7	CASSREAHGFYEQYF
TRBV18	TRBJ2-3	CASSVAGGDTQYF
TRBV11-2	TRBJ2-7	CASSSIAETYEQYF
TRBV19	TRBJ1-6	CASGSIGSPLHF
TRBV30	TRBJ1-6	CAWGQVYNSPLHF
TRBV7-9	TRBJ2-7	CASSSLASEQYF
TRBV30	TRBJ1-6	CAWSLDRVGSALHF
TRBV7-9	TRBJ2-7	CASSLASGAYYEQYF